This TCR beta chain was profiled in a study of T cell changes during pregnancy in multiple sclerosis. Here immunoSEQ multiplex PCR was the method, and the copy in TCRdb shows in-frame clones only, minus some. The repertoire has tens of thousands of clones, around 94% of them found once; the top ten carry 0.7% to 0.95%. Germline lookup yields CDR1 SGHRS and CDR2 YFSETQ. The CDR3 has 15 amino acids. Between the trimmed V and J ends, which lost 3 bases and 0 bases, there was a span of 11 bases. This specimen consisted of peripheral blood, obtained in the third trimester of pregnancy. The receptor was isolated from a female donor with multiple sclerosis, enrolled in a pregnancy study. The rearrangement joins TRBV5-1 to TRBJ2-3; the D gene is possibly TRBD1 (7 bases). CDR3 DNA sequence: TGCGCCAGCAGCTCACAGGGGACTAGCACAGATACGCAGTATTTT. It encodes CASSSQGTSTDTQYF.